This TCR beta chain was found in a study of T-cell reconstitution after alpha-beta-depleted transplantation in children. Findings and limits, study-wide: For some patients, TCRbeta diversity was high at day 60 because of recipient T cells and thymic progenitors that survived. T-cell counts and diversity at one year following transplant were attributed mainly to newly produced T cells. The study reportedly traced alpha-beta T cells about two months after transplant to several hundred expanded graft clones.

The TCRbeta library was prepared with unique molecular identifiers. From the PCR reads, TCRdb called clonotypes with MiXCR, one entry per CDR3 protein. The profile shows hundreds of thousands of distinct CDR3 sequences, 15% to 20% of them singletons. In regard to this clonotype: Its antigen is not known.

This TCR came from a boy younger than two who had a stem cell transplant for Wiskott-Aldrich syndrome, so the T cells may come from the graft donor. This specimen consisted of PBMCs, mostly from graft donor cells, obtained 360 days after TCRalphabeta/CD19-depleted stem cell transplant.

The CDR3 reads CSARLAGGFQGNEQFF. Written as DNA, the CDR3 is TGCAGTGCGAGACTAGCGGGAGGGTTCCAGGGTAATGAGCAGTTCTTC. V gene TRBV20-1 combines with J gene TRBJ2-1; 14 nucleotides agree with TRBD2. CDR1 is DFQATT and CDR2 is SNEGSKA in the germline V gene (reference sequence). V shed 6 bases, J shed 7 bases, and the junction held 11 bases outside the gene matches. The CDR3 spans 16 residues.